These T cell receptor beta chains were read from a single sample in a study of beta chain features in type 1 diabetes. Profiling relied on immunoSEQ multiplex PCR, and the TCRdb table lists in-frame clones only, not all of them. The repertoire holds 50,000 to 70,000 clones, around 56% seen once, with about 2.4% in the top ten. Sequences were obtained from Tregs from blood. The receptor source for this set is a woman between 40 and 50 years old with type 1 diabetes. Both conserved end residues are part of each CDR3.

TRBV6-6	TRBJ2-4	CASSPGTDRNIQYF
TRBV10-3	TRBJ2-6	CAIRNRVMTGANVLTF
TRBV7-8	TRBJ2-5	CASSLSGRAETQYF
TRBV5-1	TRBJ1-1	CASSSGTGETAFF
TRBV18	TRBJ2-4	CASSPDRGIQYF
TRBV27	TRBJ2-1	CASSSGQGAWNEQFF
TRBV27	TRBJ2-1	CASSFGQGVYNEQFF
TRBV30	TRBJ2-2	CALTPMKGALRHHTGELFF
TRBV18	TRBJ1-2	CASSPREVVYGYTF
TRBV7-9	TRBJ1-5	CASSLEGSGNQPQHF
TRBV29-1	TRBJ2-3	CSSQRGPVRGEDTQYF
TRBV4-2	TRBJ2-3	CASSQAFTDTQYF
TRBV6-6	TRBJ1-5	CASRMGGSNQPQHF
TRBV18	TRBJ1-1	CASSAAGGANTEAFF
TRBV7-9	TRBJ1-1	CASSARTARNTEAFF
TRBV28	TRBJ1-6	CASSLPSYSPLHF
TRBV5-1	TRBJ2-7	CASSLEVGGVPRGSSYEQYF
TRBV2	TRBJ1-5	CASGSGGHGNQPQHF
TRBV7-6	TRBJ2-5	CASSLYQYQETQYF
TRBV9	TRBJ2-1	CASHNGNSYNEQFF
TRBV5-4	TRBJ1-2	CASSYRQGDGYTF
TRBV6-6	TRBJ2-1	CASASHSSSGRNEQFF
TRBV6-1	TRBJ2-7	CASSGDRAASDLQEQYF
TRBV7-3	TRBJ2-7	CASSLLAGGGYEQYF
TRBV7-9	TRBJ2-3	CASSPRANTQYF
TRBV7-9	TRBJ1-1	CASSLDRGFNTEAFF
TRBV30	TRBJ1-1	CAWSLQRNTEAFF
TRBV5-1	TRBJ1-1	CASSKTGTRRAFF
TRBV4-3	TRBJ2-6	CASSQRVGFERKSGANVLTF
TRBV7-9	TRBJ1-1	CASRQDDRWDTEAFF
TRBV5-1	TRBJ1-1	CASSLGGGNTEAFF
TRBV28	TRBJ1-3	CASSEAGTGNTIYF
TRBV6-5	TRBJ2-4	CASSPPGSKNIQYF
TRBV19	TRBJ2-1	CASSPRSDNEQFF